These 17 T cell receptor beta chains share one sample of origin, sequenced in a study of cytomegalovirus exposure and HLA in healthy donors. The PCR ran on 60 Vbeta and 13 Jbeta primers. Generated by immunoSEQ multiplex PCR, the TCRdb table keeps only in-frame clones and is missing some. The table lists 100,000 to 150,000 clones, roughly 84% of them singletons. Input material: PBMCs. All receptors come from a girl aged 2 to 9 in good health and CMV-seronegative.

CDR3 loop: CASSYREGGANVLTF. As DNA, the CDR3 is TGTGCCAGCAGCTACAGGGAAGGTGGGGCCAACGTCCTGACTTTC. The chain links TRBV7-6 to TRBJ2-6; TRBD1 might be the D (6 bases). The CDR3 is 15 amino acids. Trimming took 4 bases from V and 3 from J, leaving 10 bases between them. Germline values: CDR1 SGHVS, CDR2 FNYEAQ.

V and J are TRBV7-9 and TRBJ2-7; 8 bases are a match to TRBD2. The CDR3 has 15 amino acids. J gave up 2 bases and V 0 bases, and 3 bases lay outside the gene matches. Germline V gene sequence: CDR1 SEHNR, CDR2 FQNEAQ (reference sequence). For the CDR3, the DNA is TGTGCCAGCAGCTTAGCAGCCGGGGGGGCCTACGAGCAGTACTTC. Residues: CASSLAAGGAYEQYF.

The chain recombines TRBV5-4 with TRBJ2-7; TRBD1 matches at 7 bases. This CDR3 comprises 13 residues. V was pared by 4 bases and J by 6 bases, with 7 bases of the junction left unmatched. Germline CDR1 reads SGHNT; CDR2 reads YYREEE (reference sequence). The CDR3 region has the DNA TGTGCCAGCAGCCCCCAGAACAGGGGCGAGCAGTACTTC. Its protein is CASSPQNRGEQYF.

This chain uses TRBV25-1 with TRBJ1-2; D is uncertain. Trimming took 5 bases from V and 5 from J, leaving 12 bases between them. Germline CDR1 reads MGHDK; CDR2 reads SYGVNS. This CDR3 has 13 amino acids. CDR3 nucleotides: TGTGCCAGCAGTTCGGGAGATTATTATGGCTACACCTTC. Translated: CASSSGDYYGYTF.

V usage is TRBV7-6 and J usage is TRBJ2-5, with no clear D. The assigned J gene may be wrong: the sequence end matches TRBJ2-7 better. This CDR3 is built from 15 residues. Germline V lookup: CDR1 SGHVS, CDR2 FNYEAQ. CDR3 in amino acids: CASSLGSRNSYEQYF. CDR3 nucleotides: TGTGCCAGCAGCTTAGGGAGTAGAAACTCCTACGAGCAGTACTTC.

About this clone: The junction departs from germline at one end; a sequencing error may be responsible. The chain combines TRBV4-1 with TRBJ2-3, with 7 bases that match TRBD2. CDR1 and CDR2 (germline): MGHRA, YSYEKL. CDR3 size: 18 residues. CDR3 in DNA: TGCGCCAGCAGCCAGACCCTACCCGGGACTACGCGCACGGATACGCAGTATTTT. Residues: CASSQTLPGTTRTDTQYF.

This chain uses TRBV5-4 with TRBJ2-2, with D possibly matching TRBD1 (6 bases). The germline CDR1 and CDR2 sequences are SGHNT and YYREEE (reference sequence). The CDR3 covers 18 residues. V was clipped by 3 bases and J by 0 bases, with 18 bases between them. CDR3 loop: CASSSRGMGWANTGELFF. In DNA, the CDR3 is TGTGCCAGCAGCTCCAGGGGTATGGGGTGGGCGAACACCGGGGAGCTGTTTTTT.

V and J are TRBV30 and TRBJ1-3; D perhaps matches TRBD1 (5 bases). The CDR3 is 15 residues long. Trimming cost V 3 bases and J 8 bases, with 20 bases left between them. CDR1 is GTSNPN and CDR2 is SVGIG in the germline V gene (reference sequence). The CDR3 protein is CAWRDPPRVADTIYF. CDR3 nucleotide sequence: TGTGCCTGGAGGGATCCCCCCAGGGTGGCGGACACCATATATTTT.

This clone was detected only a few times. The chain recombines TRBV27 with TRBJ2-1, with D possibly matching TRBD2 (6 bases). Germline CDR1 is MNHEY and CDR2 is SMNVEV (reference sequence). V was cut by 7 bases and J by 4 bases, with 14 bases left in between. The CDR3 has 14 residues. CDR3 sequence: CASTSGGRYNEQFF. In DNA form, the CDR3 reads TGTGCCAGCACATCCGGGGGACGATACAATGAGCAGTTCTTC.

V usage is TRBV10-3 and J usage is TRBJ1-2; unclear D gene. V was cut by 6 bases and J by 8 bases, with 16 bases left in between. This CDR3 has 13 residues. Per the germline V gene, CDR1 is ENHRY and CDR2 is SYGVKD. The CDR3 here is CAISQTGTPGYTF. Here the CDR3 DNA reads TGTGCCATCAGCCAGACGGGTACCCCCGGCTACACCTTC.

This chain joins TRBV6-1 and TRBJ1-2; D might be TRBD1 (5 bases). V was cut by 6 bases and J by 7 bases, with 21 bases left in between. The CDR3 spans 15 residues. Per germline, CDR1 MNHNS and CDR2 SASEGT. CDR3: CASRLQGGGFLGYTF. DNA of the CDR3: TGTGCCAGCAGACTTCAGGGAGGCGGATTCCTTGGCTACACCTTC.

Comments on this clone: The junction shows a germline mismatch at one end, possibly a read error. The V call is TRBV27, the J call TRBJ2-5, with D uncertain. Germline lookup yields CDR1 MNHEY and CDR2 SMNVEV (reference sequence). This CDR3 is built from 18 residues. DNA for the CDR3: TGTGCCAGCAGTTTAATTTCGGCGGCGGAACCGTACCAAGAGACTCAGTACTTC. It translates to CASSLISAAEPYQETQYF.

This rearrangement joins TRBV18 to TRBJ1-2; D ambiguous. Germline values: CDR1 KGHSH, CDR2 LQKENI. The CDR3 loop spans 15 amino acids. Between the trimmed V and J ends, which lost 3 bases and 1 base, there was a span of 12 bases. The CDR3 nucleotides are TGTGCCAGCTCACCGAGCGGCCGAAATAACTATGGCTACACCTTC. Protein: CASSPSGRNNYGYTF.

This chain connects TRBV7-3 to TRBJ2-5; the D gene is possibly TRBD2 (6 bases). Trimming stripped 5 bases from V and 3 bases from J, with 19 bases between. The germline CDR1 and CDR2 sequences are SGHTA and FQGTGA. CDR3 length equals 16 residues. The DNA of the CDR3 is TGTGCCAGCAGCCTAGGCCACTGGGAGGAGGAAGAGACCCAGTACTTC. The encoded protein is CASSLGHWEEEETQYF.

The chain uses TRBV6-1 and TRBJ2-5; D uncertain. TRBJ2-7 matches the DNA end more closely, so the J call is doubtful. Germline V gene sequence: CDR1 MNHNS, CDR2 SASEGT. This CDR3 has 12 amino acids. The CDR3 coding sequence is TGTGCCAGCAGTGAAATGGAGTACGAGCAGTACTTC. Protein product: CASSEMEYEQYF.

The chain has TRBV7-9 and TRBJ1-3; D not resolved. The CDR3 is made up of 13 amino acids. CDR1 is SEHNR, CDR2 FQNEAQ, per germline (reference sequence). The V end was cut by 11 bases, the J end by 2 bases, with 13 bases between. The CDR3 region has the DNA TGTGCCGCAGCCAGCGGTCCTGGAAACACCATATATTTT. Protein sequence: CAAASGPGNTIYF. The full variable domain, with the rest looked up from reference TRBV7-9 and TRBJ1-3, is DTGVSQNPRHKITKRGQNVTFRCDPISEHNRLYWYRQTLGQGPEFLTYFQNEAQLEKSRLLSDRFSAERPKGSFSTLEIQRTEQGDSAMYLCAAASGPGNTIYFGEGSWLTVV.

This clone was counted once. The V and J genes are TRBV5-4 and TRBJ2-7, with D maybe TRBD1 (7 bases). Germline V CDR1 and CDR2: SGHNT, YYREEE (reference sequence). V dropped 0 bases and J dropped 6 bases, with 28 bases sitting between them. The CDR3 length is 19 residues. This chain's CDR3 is CASSLVSVTGFAPGAEQYF. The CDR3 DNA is TGTGCCAGCAGCTTGGTTTCGGTGACAGGGTTTGCACCGGGGGCCGAGCAGTACTTC.